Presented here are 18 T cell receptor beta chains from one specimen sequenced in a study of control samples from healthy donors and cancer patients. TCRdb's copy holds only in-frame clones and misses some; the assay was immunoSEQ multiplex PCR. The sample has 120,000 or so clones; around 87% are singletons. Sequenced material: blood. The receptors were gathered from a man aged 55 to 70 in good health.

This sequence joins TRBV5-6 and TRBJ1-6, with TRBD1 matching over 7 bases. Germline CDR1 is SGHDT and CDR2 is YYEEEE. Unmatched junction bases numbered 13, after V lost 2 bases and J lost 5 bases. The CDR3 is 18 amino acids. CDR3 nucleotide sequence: TGTGCCAGCAGCTTAAGTGGGACAGCCCTTATCGATAATTCACCCCTCCACTTT. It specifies CASSLSGTALIDNSPLHF. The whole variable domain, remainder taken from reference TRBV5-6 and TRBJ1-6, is DAGVTQSPTHLIKTRGQQVTLRCSPKSGHDTVSWYQQALGQGPQFIFQYYEEEERQRGNFPDRFSGHQFPNYSSELNVNALLLGDSALYLCASSLSGTALIDNSPLHFGNGTRLTVT.

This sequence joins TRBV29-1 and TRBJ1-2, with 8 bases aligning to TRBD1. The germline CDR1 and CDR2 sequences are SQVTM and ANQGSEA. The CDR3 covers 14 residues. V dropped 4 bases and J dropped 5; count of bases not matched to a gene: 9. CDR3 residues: CSVAMQGAGYGYTF. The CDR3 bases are TGCAGCGTTGCTATGCAGGGGGCGGGATATGGCTACACCTTC.

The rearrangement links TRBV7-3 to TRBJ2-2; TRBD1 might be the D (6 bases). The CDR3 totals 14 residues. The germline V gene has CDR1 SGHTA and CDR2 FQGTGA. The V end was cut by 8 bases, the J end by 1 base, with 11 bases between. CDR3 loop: CASQPTGNTGELFF. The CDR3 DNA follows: TGTGCCAGCCAGCCGACAGGGAACACCGGGGAGCTGTTTTTT.

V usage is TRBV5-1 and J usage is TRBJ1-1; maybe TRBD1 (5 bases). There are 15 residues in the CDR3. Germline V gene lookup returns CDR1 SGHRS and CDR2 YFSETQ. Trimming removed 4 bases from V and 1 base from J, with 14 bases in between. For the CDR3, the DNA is TGCGCCAGCAGCAGACAGAGCCCTGAGAACACTGAAGCTTTCTTT. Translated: CASSRQSPENTEAFF.

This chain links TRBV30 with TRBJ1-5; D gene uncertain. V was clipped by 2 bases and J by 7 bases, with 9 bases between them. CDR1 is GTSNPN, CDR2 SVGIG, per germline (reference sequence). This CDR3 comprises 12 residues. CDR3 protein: CAWSLNGQPQHF. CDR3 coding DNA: TGTGCCTGGAGTCTGAACGGGCAGCCCCAGCATTTT.

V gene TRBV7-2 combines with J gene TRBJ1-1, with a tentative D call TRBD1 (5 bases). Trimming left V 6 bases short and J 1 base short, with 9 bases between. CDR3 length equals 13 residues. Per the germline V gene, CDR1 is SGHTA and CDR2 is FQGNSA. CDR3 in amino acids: CASRFGGNTEAFF. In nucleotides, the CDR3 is TGTGCCAGCAGATTTGGGGGGAACACTGAAGCTTTCTTT.

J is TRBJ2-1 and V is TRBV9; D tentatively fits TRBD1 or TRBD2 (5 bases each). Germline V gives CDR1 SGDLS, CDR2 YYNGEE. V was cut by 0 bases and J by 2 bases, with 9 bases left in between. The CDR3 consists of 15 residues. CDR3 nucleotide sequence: TGTGCCAGCAGCGTAGGTGGGGGTACCTACAATGAGCAGTTCTTC. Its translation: CASSVGGGTYNEQFF.

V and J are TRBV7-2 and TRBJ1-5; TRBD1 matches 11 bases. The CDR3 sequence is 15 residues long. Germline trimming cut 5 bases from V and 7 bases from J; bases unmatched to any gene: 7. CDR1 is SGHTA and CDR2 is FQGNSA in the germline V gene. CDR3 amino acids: CASSPWTGGDQPQHF. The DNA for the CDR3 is TGTGCCAGCAGCCCCTGGACAGGGGGCGACCAGCCCCAGCATTTT.

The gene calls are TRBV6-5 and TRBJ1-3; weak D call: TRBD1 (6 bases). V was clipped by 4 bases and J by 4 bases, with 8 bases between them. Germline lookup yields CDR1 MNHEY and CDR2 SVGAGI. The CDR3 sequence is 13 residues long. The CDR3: CASSSDRGNTIYF. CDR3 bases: TGTGCCAGCAGTTCCGACAGGGGAAACACCATATATTTT.

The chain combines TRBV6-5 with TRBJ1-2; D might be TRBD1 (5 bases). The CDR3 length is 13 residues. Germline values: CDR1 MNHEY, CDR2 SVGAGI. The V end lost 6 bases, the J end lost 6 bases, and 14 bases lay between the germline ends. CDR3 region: CASSWTRGDGYTF. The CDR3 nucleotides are TGTGCCAGCAGCTGGACAAGGGGAGATGGCTACACCTTC.

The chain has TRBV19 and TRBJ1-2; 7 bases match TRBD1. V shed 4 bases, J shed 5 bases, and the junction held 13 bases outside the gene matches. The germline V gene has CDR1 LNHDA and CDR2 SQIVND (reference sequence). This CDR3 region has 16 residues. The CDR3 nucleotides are TGTGCCAGTAGTAAAGACGTCGGGACAGAGAAATATGGCTACACCTTC. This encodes CASSKDVGTEKYGYTF.

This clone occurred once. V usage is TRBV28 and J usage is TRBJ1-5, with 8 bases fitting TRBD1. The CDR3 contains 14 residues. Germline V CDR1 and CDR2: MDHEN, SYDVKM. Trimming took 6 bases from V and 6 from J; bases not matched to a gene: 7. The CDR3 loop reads CASRGRGQGQPQHF. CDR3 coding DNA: TGTGCCAGCAGGGGCAGGGGGCAAGGTCAGCCCCAGCATTTT.

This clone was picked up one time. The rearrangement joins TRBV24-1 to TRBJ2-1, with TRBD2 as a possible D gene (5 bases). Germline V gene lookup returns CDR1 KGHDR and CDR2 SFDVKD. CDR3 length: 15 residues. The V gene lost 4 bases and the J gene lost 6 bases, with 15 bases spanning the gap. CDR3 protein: CATSEPTSFGNEQFF. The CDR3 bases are TGTGCCACCAGTGAGCCTACTAGTTTCGGCAATGAGCAGTTCTTC.

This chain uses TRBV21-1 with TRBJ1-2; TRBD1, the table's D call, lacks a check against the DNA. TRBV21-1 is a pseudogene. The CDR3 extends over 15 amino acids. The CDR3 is CASSNRRGANYGYTF. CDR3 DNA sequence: TGTGCCAGCAGCAACCGCAGGGGCGCTAACTATGGCTACACCTTC.

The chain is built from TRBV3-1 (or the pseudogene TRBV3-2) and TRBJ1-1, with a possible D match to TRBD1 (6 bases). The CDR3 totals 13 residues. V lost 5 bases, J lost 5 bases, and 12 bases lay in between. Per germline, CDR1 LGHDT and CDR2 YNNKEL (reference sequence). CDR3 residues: CASSRTGKTEAFF. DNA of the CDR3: TGTGCCAGCAGCAGAACAGGGAAAACTGAAGCTTTCTTT.

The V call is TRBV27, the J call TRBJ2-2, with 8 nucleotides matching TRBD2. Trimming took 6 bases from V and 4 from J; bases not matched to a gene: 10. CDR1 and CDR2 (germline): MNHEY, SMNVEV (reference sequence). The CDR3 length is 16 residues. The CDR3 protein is CASRSGGGRVTGELFF. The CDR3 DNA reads TGTGCCAGCAGATCCGGCGGGGGGCGGGTCACCGGGGAGCTGTTTTTT.

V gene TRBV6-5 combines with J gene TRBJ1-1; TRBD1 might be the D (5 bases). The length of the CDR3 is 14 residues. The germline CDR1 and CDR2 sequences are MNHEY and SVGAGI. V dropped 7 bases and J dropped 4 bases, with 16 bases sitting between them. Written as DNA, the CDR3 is TGTGCCAGCAAAGACCGCCTCGGGGGCACTGAAGCTTTCTTT. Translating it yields CASKDRLGGTEAFF.

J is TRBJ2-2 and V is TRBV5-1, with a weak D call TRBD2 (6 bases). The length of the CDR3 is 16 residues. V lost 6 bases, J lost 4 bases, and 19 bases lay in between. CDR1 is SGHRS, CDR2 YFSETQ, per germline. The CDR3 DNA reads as TGCGCCAGCACTAGGAACCGGGACTTCTCCACCGGGGAGCTGTTTTTT. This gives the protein CASTRNRDFSTGELFF.